The rows below give T cell receptor beta chains drawn from one sample of a study of human T cells and chemical hapten exposure. MiXCR was run by TCRdb on the RACE reads, yielding one entry per CDR3 protein. The data hold 30,000 to 35,000 distinct CDR3 sequences, with 6.5% to 9% observed a single time. The sequenced material came from whole blood. The receptor source for this set is a human donor in good health. Some clones in this sample may be carry-over from other donors' samples. CDR3s include the opening cysteine and the closing phenylalanine or tryptophan. The order of the fields is clone size, D gene, J gene, V gene, CDR3 DNA, CDR3 protein. A D gene is named only where the DNA matches it firmly. Not all rows give a size; the values are once, few, many and, for expanded clones, a class.

abundance: many; d_gene: .; j_gene: TRBJ2-4; v_gene: TRBV4-2; CDR3nt: TGTGCCAGCAGCCAGGATAAAGGCCATAACATTCAGTACTTC; CDR3aa: CASSQDKGHNIQYF
abundance: many; d_gene: .; j_gene: TRBJ1-4; v_gene: TRBV12-3/TRBV12-4; CDR3nt: TGTGCCAGCAGTCTTAATCATGACAGGCCGTTTTTT; CDR3aa: CASSLNHDRPFF
abundance: few; d_gene: TRBD1; j_gene: TRBJ2-7; v_gene: TRBV28; CDR3nt: TGTGCCAGCAGGCGGGACAGGGGAAGGGACGAGCAGTACTTC; CDR3aa: CASRRDRGRDEQYF
abundance: many; d_gene: TRBD2; j_gene: TRBJ2-3; v_gene: TRBV2; CDR3nt: TGTGCCAGCAGTGAATTTTCTAGCGGGGGGTCTGATACGCAGTATTTT; CDR3aa: CASSEFSSGGSDTQYF
abundance: few; d_gene: TRBD1; j_gene: TRBJ1-2; v_gene: TRBV28; CDR3nt: TGTGCCAGCAGGATCGGGACAGGCTATGGCTACACCTTC; CDR3aa: CASRIGTGYGYTF
abundance: many; d_gene: .; j_gene: TRBJ2-5; v_gene: TRBV6-6; CDR3nt: TGTGCCAGCAGTTCACAAGGGCAAGAGACCCAGTACTTC; CDR3aa: CASSSQGQETQYF
abundance: many; d_gene: .; j_gene: TRBJ2-3; v_gene: TRBV7-2; CDR3nt: TGTGCCAGCAGCTTAGAAATACGGGCCGCGCAGTATTTT; CDR3aa: CASSLEIRAAQYF
abundance: few; d_gene: TRBD1; j_gene: TRBJ1-2; v_gene: TRBV7-8; CDR3nt: TGTGCCAGCAGTCAACAGGGGCGGTGGGCTAACTATGGCTACACCTTC; CDR3aa: CASSQQGRWANYGYTF
abundance: .; d_gene: TRBD2; j_gene: TRBJ2-1; v_gene: TRBV13; CDR3nt: TGTGCCAGCACCCCTTGGGCCCGGGAGGTAGATGAGCAGTTCTTC; CDR3aa: CASTPWAREVDEQFF
abundance: .; d_gene: TRBD1; j_gene: TRBJ2-7; v_gene: TRBV4-1; CDR3nt: TGCGCCAGCAGCCAAGAATGGGCAGGGGGCGGGTACGAGCAGTACTTC; CDR3aa: CASSQEWAGGGYEQYF
abundance: many; d_gene: .; j_gene: TRBJ2-7; v_gene: TRBV30; CDR3nt: TGTGCCTGGACCATAGGGGGGGGCACCTACGAGCAGTACTTC; CDR3aa: CAWTIGGGTYEQYF
abundance: many; d_gene: .; j_gene: TRBJ2-7; v_gene: TRBV12-5; CDR3nt: TGTGCTAGTGGGGTCTCAGGCCCAACGACTCCCCGGGAGCAGTACTTC; CDR3aa: CASGVSGPTTPREQYF
abundance: few; d_gene: .; j_gene: TRBJ2-6; v_gene: TRBV12-3/TRBV12-4; CDR3nt: TGTGCCAGCAGTGTGACGGATTCTGGGGCCAACGTCCTGACTTTC; CDR3aa: CASSVTDSGANVLTF
abundance: many; d_gene: .; j_gene: TRBJ2-6; v_gene: TRBV2; CDR3nt: TGTGCCAGCAGTCCGGACGAGCCGTATATTTCTGGGGCCAACGTCCTGACTTTC; CDR3aa: CASSPDEPYISGANVLTF
abundance: many; d_gene: TRBD1; j_gene: TRBJ2-7; v_gene: TRBV12-3/TRBV12-4; CDR3nt: TGTGCCAGCAGCGGGACAGCCTACGAGCAGTACTTC; CDR3aa: CASSGTAYEQYF
abundance: many; d_gene: .; j_gene: TRBJ2-1; v_gene: TRBV20-1; CDR3nt: TGCAGTGCTAGAGTGGGATACACTCGATCTGAGCAGTTCTTC; CDR3aa: CSARVGYTRSEQFF
abundance: many; d_gene: .; j_gene: TRBJ1-1; v_gene: TRBV6-5; CDR3nt: TGTGCCAGCACCTATGACAGAATGAACACTGAAGCTTTCTTT; CDR3aa: CASTYDRMNTEAFF
abundance: few; d_gene: .; j_gene: TRBJ2-7; v_gene: TRBV14; CDR3nt: TGTGCCAGCAGCCCCAACCCTACCTACGAGCAGTACTTC; CDR3aa: CASSPNPTYEQYF
abundance: few; d_gene: TRBD2; j_gene: TRBJ2-3; v_gene: TRBV12-3/TRBV12-4; CDR3nt: TGTGCCAGCAGTCCCCGACTAGCGGGGGCTAGCACAGATACGCAGTATTTT; CDR3aa: CASSPRLAGASTDTQYF
abundance: medium-sized; d_gene: .; j_gene: TRBJ2-7; v_gene: TRBV11-2; CDR3nt: TGTGCCAGCAGCCTAGACGCAGGGGCTTTCTACGAGCAGTACTTC; CDR3aa: CASSLDAGAFYEQYF
abundance: .; d_gene: .; j_gene: TRBJ2-1; v_gene: TRBV3-1; CDR3nt: TGTGCCAGCAGCCAAAGAAGGAATGAGCAGTTCTTC; CDR3aa: CASSQRRNEQFF
abundance: few; d_gene: .; j_gene: TRBJ2-5; v_gene: TRBV6-6; CDR3nt: TGTGCCTCCTCGGAGGGTCCTAACTACCAGTACTTC; CDR3aa: CASSEGPNYQYF
abundance: many; d_gene: TRBD1; j_gene: TRBJ1-1; v_gene: TRBV29-1; CDR3nt: TGCAGCGTTAGACAGGGTGCCACAAATAGGGCTGAAGCTTTCTTT; CDR3aa: CSVRQGATNRAEAFF
abundance: few; d_gene: .; j_gene: TRBJ1-1; v_gene: TRBV7-8; CDR3nt: TGTGCCAGCAGCTTAGTAGAGTTCGCTGAAGCTTTCTTT; CDR3aa: CASSLVEFAEAFF
abundance: many; d_gene: TRBD2; j_gene: TRBJ2-7; v_gene: TRBV28; CDR3nt: TGTGCCAGCAGTTCAACGGGACTAGCGGGTTCCTACGAGCAGTACTTC; CDR3aa: CASSSTGLAGSYEQYF
abundance: many; d_gene: TRBD2; j_gene: TRBJ2-7; v_gene: TRBV12-3/TRBV12-4; CDR3nt: TGTGCCAGCAGCGTACGATATCTTGATATCGGGACTAGCGGGAGCCCCCGGTCCTACGAGCAGTACTTC; CDR3aa: CASSVRYLDIGTSGSPRSYEQYF
abundance: .; d_gene: .; j_gene: TRBJ1-6; v_gene: TRBV12-3/TRBV12-4; CDR3nt: TGTGCCAGCAGTGGGGGTTCGGGGCCCAGCTCCTATAATTCACCCCTCCACTTT; CDR3aa: CASSGGSGPSSYNSPLHF
abundance: many; d_gene: TRBD1; j_gene: TRBJ2-1; v_gene: TRBV14; CDR3nt: TGTGCCAGCAGCCAGAGACAGGGGGTAGACAATGAGCAGTTCTTC; CDR3aa: CASSQRQGVDNEQFF
abundance: many; d_gene: TRBD2; j_gene: TRBJ2-3; v_gene: TRBV7-2; CDR3nt: TGTGCCAGCAGCTTAGACTTGACTAGCGGGGTCACAGATACGCAGTATTTT; CDR3aa: CASSLDLTSGVTDTQYF
abundance: many; d_gene: .; j_gene: TRBJ1-4; v_gene: TRBV18; CDR3nt: TGTGCCAGCTCACCTACCGGGACAAGTTATGAAAAACTGTTTTTT; CDR3aa: CASSPTGTSYEKLFF
abundance: many; d_gene: .; j_gene: TRBJ2-3; v_gene: TRBV29-1; CDR3nt: TGCAGCGTTCGGACGTCCAGCACAGATACGCAGTATTTT; CDR3aa: CSVRTSSTDTQYF
abundance: many; d_gene: .; j_gene: TRBJ2-6; v_gene: TRBV4-3; CDR3nt: TGCGCCAGCAGCCAAGGACCAGGGCTCTCTGGGGCCAACGTCCTGACTTTC; CDR3aa: CASSQGPGLSGANVLTF
abundance: few; d_gene: .; j_gene: TRBJ2-5; v_gene: TRBV5-4; CDR3nt: TGTGCCAGCAGCTTACAGTCAGATGGAAGAGAGACCCAGTACTTC; CDR3aa: CASSLQSDGRETQYF
abundance: few; d_gene: TRBD1; j_gene: TRBJ2-3; v_gene: TRBV10-3; CDR3nt: TGTGCCACCTCACGGACAGGGGGTTCAGATACGCAGTATTTT; CDR3aa: CATSRTGGSDTQYF
abundance: many; d_gene: .; j_gene: TRBJ1-1; v_gene: TRBV6-5; CDR3nt: TGTGCCAGCCAGTTAAGTAGGGGTCGGGTCACTGAAGCTTTCTTT; CDR3aa: CASQLSRGRVTEAFF
abundance: many; d_gene: .; j_gene: TRBJ2-7; v_gene: TRBV7-8; CDR3nt: TGTGCCAGCAGCAGGCTGTCGGGCGGGGTGACCTACGAGCAGTACTTC; CDR3aa: CASSRLSGGVTYEQYF
abundance: many; d_gene: .; j_gene: TRBJ1-5; v_gene: TRBV20-1; CDR3nt: TGCAGTGCTAGTAAAGGGGATCAGCCCCAGCATTTT; CDR3aa: CSASKGDQPQHF
abundance: few; d_gene: .; j_gene: TRBJ1-3; v_gene: TRBV12-3/TRBV12-4; CDR3nt: TGTGCCAGCAGGGTTTCAAGTGGAGCTGGAAACACCATATATTTT; CDR3aa: CASRVSSGAGNTIYF
abundance: many; d_gene: TRBD2; j_gene: TRBJ2-5; v_gene: TRBV6-2/TRBV6-3; CDR3nt: TGTGCCAGCAGATGGACTAGCGGGGACCAAGAGACCCAGTACTTC; CDR3aa: CASRWTSGDQETQYF
abundance: few; d_gene: .; j_gene: TRBJ1-6; v_gene: TRBV4-3; CDR3nt: TGCGCCAGCAGCCTGCAAGGGTATAATTCACCCCTCCACTTT; CDR3aa: CASSLQGYNSPLHF
abundance: few; d_gene: TRBD2; j_gene: TRBJ2-3; v_gene: TRBV7-2; CDR3nt: TGTGCCAGCTTGACTAGCGGGAGAATAGATACGCAGTATTTT; CDR3aa: CASLTSGRIDTQYF
abundance: many; d_gene: .; j_gene: TRBJ2-1; v_gene: TRBV23-1; CDR3nt: TGCGCCAGCAGTCAATCTGGCGTCTACAATGAGCAGTTCTTC; CDR3aa: CASSQSGVYNEQFF
abundance: many; d_gene: .; j_gene: TRBJ2-1; v_gene: TRBV12-3/TRBV12-4; CDR3nt: TGTGCCAGCAGTTTAAGGCGGATGGGCCAGCCGAGCTCCTACAATGAGCAGTTCTTC; CDR3aa: CASSLRRMGQPSSYNEQFF
abundance: few; d_gene: .; j_gene: TRBJ1-2; v_gene: TRBV30; CDR3nt: TGTGCCTGGAGTGGGGGACCGGATGGCTACACCTTC; CDR3aa: CAWSGGPDGYTF
abundance: few; d_gene: TRBD1; j_gene: TRBJ1-4; v_gene: TRBV12-3/TRBV12-4; CDR3nt: TGTGCCAGCAGTTTAGTCAGCGGAGGAGGGGGCGAAAAACTGTTTTTT; CDR3aa: CASSLVSGGGGEKLFF
abundance: many; d_gene: .; j_gene: TRBJ2-3; v_gene: TRBV7-2; CDR3nt: TGTGCCAGCAGCTTACGCCGGACTAGCACAGATACGCAGTATTTT; CDR3aa: CASSLRRTSTDTQYF
abundance: many; d_gene: TRBD2; j_gene: TRBJ2-1; v_gene: TRBV10-3; CDR3nt: TGTGCCATCAGTGGGAGTAGCGGGGGGGGAAATGAGCAGTTCTTC; CDR3aa: CAISGSSGGGNEQFF
abundance: .; d_gene: .; j_gene: TRBJ2-7; v_gene: TRBV12-3/TRBV12-4; CDR3nt: TGTGCCAGCAGGCACACTAGCTCCTACGAGCAGTACTTC; CDR3aa: CASRHTSSYEQYF
abundance: .; d_gene: .; j_gene: TRBJ2-5; v_gene: TRBV7-2; CDR3nt: TGTGCCAGCAGCTTAGCAAGAGAGACCCAGTACTTC; CDR3aa: CASSLARETQYF
abundance: .; d_gene: TRBD1; j_gene: TRBJ2-2; v_gene: TRBV14; CDR3nt: TGTGCCAGCAGCCGGCCCGGGACAGGGGCAACCGGGGAGCTGTTTTTT; CDR3aa: CASSRPGTGATGELFF
abundance: few; d_gene: .; j_gene: TRBJ2-7; v_gene: TRBV20-1; CDR3nt: TGCAGTGCTCCTATTGACAGCTACGAGCAGTACTTC; CDR3aa: CSAPIDSYEQYF
abundance: many; d_gene: .; j_gene: TRBJ2-7; v_gene: TRBV25-1; CDR3nt: TGTGCCAGCAGTGCCAGGTGGTACGAGCAGTACTTC; CDR3aa: CASSARWYEQYF
abundance: .; d_gene: .; j_gene: TRBJ1-4; v_gene: TRBV12-3/TRBV12-4; CDR3nt: TGTGCCAGCAGTTTAGGTCGGCAGCATAATGAAAAACTGTTTTTT; CDR3aa: CASSLGRQHNEKLFF